This T cell receptor beta chain was sequenced during a study of T cell repertoires in cytomegalovirus infection. As for the study in general: CMV infection plus the matching HLA type was flagged by public TCR beta signatures.

MiXCR was run by TCRdb on the reads, yielding one entry per CDR3 protein. This sample has 200,000 to 250,000 distinct CDR3 sequences; 35% to 40% occur once, and the top ten carry over 45%. The CDR3 has 15 residues. V was pared by 5 bases and J by 0 bases, with 3 bases of the junction left unmatched. Germline lookup yields CDR1 SEHNR and CDR2 FQNEAQ (reference sequence). This clonotype was seen a few times. Its antigen is unknown. Whole-study findings and limits: There were HLA-C-restricted CMV-specific TCR beta clonotypes dominating the ex vivo response.

The V call is TRBV7-9, the J call TRBJ2-1; 8 bases are a match to TRBD2. Specimen: CD8+ T cells from cultured PBMCs, collected from culture after CMV antigen stimulation. This clonotype was sampled from a human donor in good health (CMV status not recorded). Some clones in this sample may be carry-over from other donors' samples. The CDR3 nucleotides read TGTGCCAGCAGCCATAGCGGGAACTCCTACAATGAGCAGTTCTTC. Its translation: CASSHSGNSYNEQFF.